A single sample is the source of the 4 T cell receptor beta chains below, sequenced in a study of shared clonotypes between healthy human individuals. The naive CD8 population came from CD45RO-negative cells selected for CCR7, without terminally differentiated effector memory CD45RA+ cells. Clones were sequenced by immunoSEQ multiplex PCR, and TCRdb holds only the in-frame ones, with some missing. The sample has 450,000 to 700,000 clones; around 95% are singletons. What was sequenced was naive CD8+ T cells sorted from blood. The origin of the receptors is a woman in her 30s in good health.

The CDR3 DNA sequence: TGTGCCAGCAGCCCACCTTATGGGGATACGCAGTATTTT. Translating gives CASSPPYGDTQYF. The V gene is TRBV11-3, the J gene TRBJ2-3; no firm D call. This CDR3 contains 13 residues. V lost 5 bases and J lost 6, with 12 bases in between. Germline lookup yields CDR1 SGHNT and CDR2 YENEEA.

The gene calls are TRBV5-8 and TRBJ1-5; D unresolved. This CDR3 region has 13 residues. From germline, CDR1 is SGHTS and CDR2 YDEGEE. V gave up 2 bases and J gave up 6 bases, with 9 bases separating them. The CDR3 DNA sequence: TGTGCCAGCAGCTTTCCCGGGAGTCAGCCCCAGCATTTT. It specifies CASSFPGSQPQHF.

The V gene is TRBV29-1, the J gene TRBJ2-3, with 11 bases that match TRBD2. The CDR3 sequence is 16 residues long. J was trimmed by 1 base and V by 3 bases; bases with no gene match: 6. CDR1 and CDR2 from the germline V gene are SQVTM and ANQGSEA. The CDR3 here is CSVDSGRGRGTDTQYF. CDR3 DNA: TGCAGCGTTGATAGCGGGAGGGGACGGGGCACAGATACGCAGTATTTT.

This chain connects TRBV9 to TRBJ1-2; no clear D gene. V was trimmed by 0 bases and J by 5 bases, leaving 5 bases between them. The CDR3 is 12 residues long. Germline loops: CDR1 SGDLS, CDR2 YYNGEE. This CDR3 is CASSVGEYGYTF. The CDR3 nucleotides are TGTGCCAGCAGCGTAGGAGAGTATGGCTACACCTTC.